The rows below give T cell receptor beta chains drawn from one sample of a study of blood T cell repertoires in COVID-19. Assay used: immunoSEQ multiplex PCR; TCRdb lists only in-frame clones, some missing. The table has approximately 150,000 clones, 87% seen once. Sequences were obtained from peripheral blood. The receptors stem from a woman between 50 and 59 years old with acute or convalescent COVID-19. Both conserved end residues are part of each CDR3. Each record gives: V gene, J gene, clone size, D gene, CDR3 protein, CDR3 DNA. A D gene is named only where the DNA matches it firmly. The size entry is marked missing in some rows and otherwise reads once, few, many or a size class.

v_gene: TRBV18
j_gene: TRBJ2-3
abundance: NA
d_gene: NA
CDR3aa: CASSPDPTNTQYF
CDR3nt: TGTGCCAGCTCCCCCGATCCCACAAATACGCAGTATTTT

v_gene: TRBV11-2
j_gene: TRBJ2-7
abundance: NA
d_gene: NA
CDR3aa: CASSSQSGSPYEQYF
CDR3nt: TGTGCCAGCAGCTCTCAATCCGGGTCCCCCTACGAGCAGTACTTC

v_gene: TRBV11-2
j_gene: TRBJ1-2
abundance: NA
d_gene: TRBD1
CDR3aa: CASSLTGTGTYGYTF
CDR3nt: TGTGCCAGCAGCCTTACCGGGACAGGGACCTATGGCTACACCTTC

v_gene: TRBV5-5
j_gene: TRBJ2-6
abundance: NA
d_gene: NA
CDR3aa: CASSLDGSGANVLTF
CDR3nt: TGTGCCAGCAGCTTGGACGGCTCTGGGGCCAACGTCCTGACTTTC

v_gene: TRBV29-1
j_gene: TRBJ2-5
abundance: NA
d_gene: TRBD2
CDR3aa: CSVGGLAGGETQYF
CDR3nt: TGCAGCGTTGGGGGACTAGCGGGAGGAGAGACCCAGTACTTC

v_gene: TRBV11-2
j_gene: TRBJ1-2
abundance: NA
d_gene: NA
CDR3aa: CASSFSTVHYGYTF
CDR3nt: TGTGCCAGCAGCTTCTCAACGGTTCACTATGGCTACACCTTC

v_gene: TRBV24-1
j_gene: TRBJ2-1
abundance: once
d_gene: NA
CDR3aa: CATAGAGNEQFF
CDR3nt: TGTGCCACCGCAGGCGCGGGAAATGAGCAGTTCTTC

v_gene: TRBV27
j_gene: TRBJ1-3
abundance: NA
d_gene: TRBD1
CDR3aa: CASSLADRGNGNTIYF
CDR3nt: TGTGCCAGCAGTTTAGCGGACAGGGGGAATGGAAACACCATATATTTT

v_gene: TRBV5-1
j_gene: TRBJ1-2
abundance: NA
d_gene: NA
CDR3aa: CASSRQEPNYGYTF
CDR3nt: TGCGCCAGCTCTCGACAGGAACCTAACTATGGCTACACCTTC

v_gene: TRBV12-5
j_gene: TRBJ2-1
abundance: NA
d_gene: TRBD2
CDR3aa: CASGQSTSGTYNEQFF
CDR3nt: TGTGCTAGTGGGCAGTCGACTAGCGGGACCTACAATGAGCAGTTCTTC

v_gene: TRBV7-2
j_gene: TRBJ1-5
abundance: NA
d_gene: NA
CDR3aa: CASSPWRADENQPQHF
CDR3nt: TGTGCCAGCAGCCCCTGGAGGGCTGATGAAAATCAGCCCCAGCATTTT

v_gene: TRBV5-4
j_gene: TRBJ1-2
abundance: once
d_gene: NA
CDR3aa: CASSLDGNYGYTF
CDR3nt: TGTGCCAGCAGCTTGGACGGGAACTATGGCTACACCTTC

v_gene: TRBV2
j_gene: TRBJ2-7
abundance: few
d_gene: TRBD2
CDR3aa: CASREGLAENYEQYF
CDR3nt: TGTGCCAGCCGAGAAGGGCTAGCGGAAAATTACGAGCAGTACTTC

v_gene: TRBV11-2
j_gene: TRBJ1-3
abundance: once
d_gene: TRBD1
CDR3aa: CASSLDRGGNTIYF
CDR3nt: TGTGCCAGCAGCTTGGACAGGGGGGGAAACACCATATATTTT

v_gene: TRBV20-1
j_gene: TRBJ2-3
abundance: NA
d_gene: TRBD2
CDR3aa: CSASDLAGGTDTQYF
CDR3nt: TGCAGTGCTAGTGATCTAGCGGGAGGCACAGATACGCAGTATTTT